This TCR beta chain is drawn from a study of identical twins. Healthy Caucasians provided all donations. Carrying unique molecular identifiers, the cDNA also gained a universal primer site through template switching. TCRdb called the 5' RACE reads again in MiXCR, with one record for every CDR3 protein. The table shows approximately 630,000 distinct CDR3 sequences, with about 7.1% occurring only once. Trimming removed 4 bases from V and 3 bases from J, with 24 bases in between. This CDR3 region has 18 residues. CDR1 and CDR2 (germline): SGDLS, YYNGEE. Study-level findings and limits: Models predicted too little out-of-frame TCR alpha sharing in monozygotic twins. Clonotypes of the beta chain that were abundant in cord blood carried fewer insertions (memory repertoires showed none).

This clonotype appeared a few times. Its antigen is not known. The sample also formed part of further work on yellow fever vaccine responses in identical twins.

The sample taken for sequencing was PBMCs. The receptor comes from a woman aged 18-29 years in good health. This chain links TRBV9 with TRBJ2-3, with D possibly TRBD2 on 7 matching bases. CDR3: CASSTQGRGALFTDTQYF. The CDR3, as DNA: TGTGCCAGCAGCACCCAGGGGAGGGGGGCCTTGTTTACAGATACGCAGTATTTT.